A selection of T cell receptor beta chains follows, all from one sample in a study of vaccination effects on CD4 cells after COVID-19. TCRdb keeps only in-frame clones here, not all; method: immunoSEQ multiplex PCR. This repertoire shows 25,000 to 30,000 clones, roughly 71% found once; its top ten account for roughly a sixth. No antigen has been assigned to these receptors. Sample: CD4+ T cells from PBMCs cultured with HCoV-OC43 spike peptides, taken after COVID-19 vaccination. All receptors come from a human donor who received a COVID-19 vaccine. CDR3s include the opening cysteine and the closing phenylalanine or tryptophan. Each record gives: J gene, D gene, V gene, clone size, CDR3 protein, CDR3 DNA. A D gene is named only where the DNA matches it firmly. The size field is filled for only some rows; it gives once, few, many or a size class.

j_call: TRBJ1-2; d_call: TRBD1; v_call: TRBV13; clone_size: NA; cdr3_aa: CASSADRGYYGYTF; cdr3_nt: TGTGCCAGCAGCGCGGACAGGGGATACTATGGCTACACCTTC
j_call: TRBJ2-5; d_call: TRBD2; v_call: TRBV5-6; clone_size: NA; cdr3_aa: CASSPVGEGQETQYF; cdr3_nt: TGTGCCAGCAGCCCTGTAGGGGAGGGCCAAGAGACCCAGTACTTC
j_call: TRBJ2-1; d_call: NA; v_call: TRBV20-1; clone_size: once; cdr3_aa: CSASDPTGNNEQFF; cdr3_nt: TGCAGTGCTAGTGACCCGACAGGTAACAATGAGCAGTTCTTC
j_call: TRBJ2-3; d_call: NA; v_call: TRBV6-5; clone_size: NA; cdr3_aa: CASTMRQSTDTQYF; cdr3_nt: TGTGCCAGCACCATGAGACAGAGCACAGATACGCAGTATTTT
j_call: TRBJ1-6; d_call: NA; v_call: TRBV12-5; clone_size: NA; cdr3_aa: CASGLGSSPLHF; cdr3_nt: TGTGCTAGTGGTCTCGGTTCTTCACCCCTCCACTTT
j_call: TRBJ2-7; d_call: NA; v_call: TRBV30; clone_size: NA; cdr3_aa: CAWKPGYYEQYF; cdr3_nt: TGTGCCTGGAAGCCGGGTTACTACGAGCAGTACTTC
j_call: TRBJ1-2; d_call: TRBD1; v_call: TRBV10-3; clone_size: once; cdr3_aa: CAITDGTATNYGYTF; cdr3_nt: TGTGCCATCACCGACGGGACAGCCACTAACTATGGCTACACCTTC
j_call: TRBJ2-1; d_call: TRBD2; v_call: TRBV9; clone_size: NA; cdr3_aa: CASSLRGVLAGDIYNEQFF; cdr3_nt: TGTGCCAGCAGTCTTCGCGGGGTACTAGCGGGAGATATATACAATGAGCAGTTCTTC
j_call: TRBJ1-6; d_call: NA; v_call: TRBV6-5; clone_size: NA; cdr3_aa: CASSYRANSPLHF; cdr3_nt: TGTGCCAGCAGTTACAGGGCTAATTCACCCCTCCACTTT
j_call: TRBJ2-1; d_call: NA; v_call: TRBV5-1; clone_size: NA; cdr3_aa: CASSWRMAGSYNEQFF; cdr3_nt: TGCGCCAGCAGCTGGCGGATGGCGGGGTCCTACAATGAGCAGTTCTTC
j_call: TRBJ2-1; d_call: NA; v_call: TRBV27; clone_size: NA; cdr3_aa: CASSPIVVTHNEQFF; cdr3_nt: TGTGCCAGCAGTCCAATAGTCGTGACTCACAATGAGCAGTTCTTC
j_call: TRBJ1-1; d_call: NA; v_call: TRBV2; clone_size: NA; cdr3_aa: CASSVAETYEAFF; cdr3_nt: TGTGCCAGCAGTGTAGCAGAGACCTATGAAGCTTTCTTT
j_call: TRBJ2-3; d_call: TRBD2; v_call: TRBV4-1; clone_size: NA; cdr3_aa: CASSQDSSGSTDTQYF; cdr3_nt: TGCGCCAGCAGCCAAGATTCTAGCGGTAGCACAGATACGCAGTATTTT
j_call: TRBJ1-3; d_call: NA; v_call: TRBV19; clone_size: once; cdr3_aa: CASNIGRGSGNTIYF; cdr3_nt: TGTGCCAGTAACATTGGCAGGGGATCTGGAAACACCATATATTTT
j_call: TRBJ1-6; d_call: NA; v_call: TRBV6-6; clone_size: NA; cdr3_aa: CASRRSISSYNSPLHF; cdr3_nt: TGTGCCAGCAGACGATCTATTAGCTCCTATAATTCACCCCTCCACTTT
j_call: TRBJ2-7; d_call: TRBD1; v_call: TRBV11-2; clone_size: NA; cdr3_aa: CASSSPGQGLYEQYF; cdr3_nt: TGTGCCAGCAGCTCACCGGGACAGGGGCTCTACGAGCAGTACTTC
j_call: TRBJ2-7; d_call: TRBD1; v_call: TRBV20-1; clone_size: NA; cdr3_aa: CSASVGTGPVSYEQYF; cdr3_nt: TGCAGTGCTAGTGTAGGGACAGGTCCCGTCTCCTACGAGCAGTACTTC
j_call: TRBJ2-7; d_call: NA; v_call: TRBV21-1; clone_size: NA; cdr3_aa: CASSKGGTQGSYEQYF; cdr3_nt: TGTGCCAGCAGCAAAGGAGGAACACAGGGGTCCTACGAGCAGTACTTC
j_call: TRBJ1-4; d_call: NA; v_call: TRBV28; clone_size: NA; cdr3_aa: CASSLSLTSMFGTNEKLFF; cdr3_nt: TGTGCCAGCAGTTTATCCCTGACAAGCATGTTTGGAACTAATGAAAAACTGTTTTTT
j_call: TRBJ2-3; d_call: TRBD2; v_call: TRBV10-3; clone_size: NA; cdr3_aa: CAISGTSGADTQYF; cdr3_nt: TGTGCCATCAGTGGGACTAGCGGGGCAGATACGCAGTATTTT
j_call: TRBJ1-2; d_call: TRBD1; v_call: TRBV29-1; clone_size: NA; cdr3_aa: CSATTGQASGPYGYTF; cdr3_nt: TGCAGCGCCACGACAGGACAGGCATCCGGGCCCTATGGCTACACCTTC
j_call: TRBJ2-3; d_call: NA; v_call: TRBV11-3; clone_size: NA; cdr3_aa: CASSFSYTDTQYF; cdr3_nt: TGTGCCAGCAGCTTCTCCTACACAGATACGCAGTATTTT
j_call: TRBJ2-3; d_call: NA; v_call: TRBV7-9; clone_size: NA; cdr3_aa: CASSPSTSGASTDTQYF; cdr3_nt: TGTGCCAGCAGCCCGTCTACTAGTGGGGCTAGCACAGATACGCAGTATTTT
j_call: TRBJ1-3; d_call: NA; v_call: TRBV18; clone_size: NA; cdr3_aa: CASSLHESPSGNTIYF; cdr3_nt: TGTGCCAGCTCACTACACGAGTCTCCCTCTGGAAACACCATATATTTT
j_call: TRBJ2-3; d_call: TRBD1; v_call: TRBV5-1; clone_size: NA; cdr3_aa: CASSLFTGGGTDTQYF; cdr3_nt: TGCGCCAGCAGCCTATTCACAGGGGGCGGTACAGATACGCAGTATTTT
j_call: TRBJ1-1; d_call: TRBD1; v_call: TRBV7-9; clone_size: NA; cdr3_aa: CASSWGQGKAFF; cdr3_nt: TGTGCCAGCAGCTGGGGACAGGGGAAAGCTTTCTTT
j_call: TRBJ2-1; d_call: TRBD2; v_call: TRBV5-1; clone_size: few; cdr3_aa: CASKVSGYNEQFF; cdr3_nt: TGCGCCAGCAAAGTTAGCGGGTACAATGAGCAGTTCTTC
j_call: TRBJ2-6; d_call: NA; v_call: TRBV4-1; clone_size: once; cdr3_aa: CASSQEMGWGKGVGANVLTF; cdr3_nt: TGCGCCAGCAGCCAAGAAATGGGGTGGGGTAAGGGGGTTGGGGCCAACGTCCTGACTTTC
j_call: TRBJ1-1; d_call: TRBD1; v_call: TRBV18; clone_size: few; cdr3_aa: CASSPPSGGSEAFF; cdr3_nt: TGTGCCAGCTCACCACCCTCAGGGGGATCCGAAGCTTTCTTT
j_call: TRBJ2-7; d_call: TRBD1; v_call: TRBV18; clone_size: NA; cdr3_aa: CASSPQGTGGYEQYF; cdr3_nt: TGTGCCAGCTCACCACAAGGGACAGGGGGCTACGAGCAGTACTTC
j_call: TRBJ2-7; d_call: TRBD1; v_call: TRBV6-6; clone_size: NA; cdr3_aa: CASSPGTGLYEQYF; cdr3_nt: TGTGCCAGCAGTCCAGGGACAGGGCTATACGAGCAGTACTTC
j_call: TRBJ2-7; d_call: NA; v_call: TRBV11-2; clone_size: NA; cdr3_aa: CASSLDFGNFYEQYF; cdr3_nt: TGTGCCAGCAGCTTAGATTTTGGGAATTTCTACGAGCAGTACTTC
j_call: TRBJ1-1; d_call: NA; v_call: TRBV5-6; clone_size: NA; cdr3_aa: CASSLAGLGGRSEAFF; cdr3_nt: TGTGCCAGCAGCTTGGCCGGTCTGGGGGGAAGGTCTGAAGCTTTCTTT
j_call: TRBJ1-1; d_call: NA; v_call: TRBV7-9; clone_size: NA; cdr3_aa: CASSPPPTGSTEAFF; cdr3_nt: TGTGCCAGCAGCCCGCCCCCAACAGGGAGCACTGAAGCTTTCTTT
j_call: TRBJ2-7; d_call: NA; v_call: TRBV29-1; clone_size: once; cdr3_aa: CSVEEGRGRSYEQYF; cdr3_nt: TGCAGCGTTGAAGAGGGGAGGGGGCGAAGCTACGAGCAGTACTTC
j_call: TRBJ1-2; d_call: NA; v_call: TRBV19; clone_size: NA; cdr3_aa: CASGDGNYGYTF; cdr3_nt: TGTGCCAGCGGGGACGGGAACTATGGCTACACCTTC
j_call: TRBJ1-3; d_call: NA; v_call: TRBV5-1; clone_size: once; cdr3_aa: CASSLNYGVAGNTIYF; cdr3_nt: TGCGCCAGCAGCTTGAATTACGGGGTCGCTGGAAACACCATATATTTT
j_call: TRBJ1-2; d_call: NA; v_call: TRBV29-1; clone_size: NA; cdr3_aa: CSVERGTSYGYTF; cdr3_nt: TGCAGCGTTGAACGAGGAACCTCCTATGGCTACACCTTC
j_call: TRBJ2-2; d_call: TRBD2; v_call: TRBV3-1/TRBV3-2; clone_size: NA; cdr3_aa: CASSLRLAGDTGELFF; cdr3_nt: TGTGCCAGCAGCCTCCGACTAGCGGGGGACACCGGGGAGCTGTTTTTT
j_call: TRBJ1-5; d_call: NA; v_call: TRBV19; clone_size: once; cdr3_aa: CASVRVGGGGQPQHF; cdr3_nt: TGTGCCAGTGTACGTGTCGGAGGAGGAGGTCAGCCCCAGCATTTT
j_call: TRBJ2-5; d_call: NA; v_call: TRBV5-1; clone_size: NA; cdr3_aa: CASSLGAGRQETQYF; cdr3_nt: TGCGCCAGCAGCTTAGGGGCGGGCCGGCAAGAGACCCAGTACTTC
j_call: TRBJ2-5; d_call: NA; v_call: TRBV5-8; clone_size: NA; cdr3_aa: CASRSGGGAEQETQYF; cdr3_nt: TGTGCCAGCAGATCCGGTGGGGGGGCCGAACAAGAGACCCAGTACTTC
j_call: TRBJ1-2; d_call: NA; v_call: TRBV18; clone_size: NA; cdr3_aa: CASSRRGDYGYTF; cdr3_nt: TGTGCCAGCTCAAGAAGGGGGGACTATGGCTACACCTTC
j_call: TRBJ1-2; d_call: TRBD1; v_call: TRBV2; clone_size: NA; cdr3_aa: CASSEIGGGMIGYTF; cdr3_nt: TGTGCCAGCAGTGAGATAGGGGGCGGCATGATTGGCTACACCTTC
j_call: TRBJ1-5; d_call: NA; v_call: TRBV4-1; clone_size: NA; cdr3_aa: CASSQDSKIRRLKGDQPQHF; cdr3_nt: TGCGCCAGCAGCCAAGATAGTAAGATACGGCGTCTAAAGGGGGATCAGCCCCAGCATTTT
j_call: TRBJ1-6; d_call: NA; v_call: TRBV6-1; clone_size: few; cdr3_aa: CASSEGAQATFNSPLHF; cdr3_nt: TGTGCCAGCAGTGAAGGGGCCCAGGCCACTTTTAATTCACCCCTCCACTTT
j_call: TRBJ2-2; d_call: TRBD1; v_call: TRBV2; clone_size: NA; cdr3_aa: CASSDNGPGTVNTGELFF; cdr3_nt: TGTGCCAGCAGTGATAATGGCCCCGGGACAGTAAACACCGGGGAGCTGTTTTTT
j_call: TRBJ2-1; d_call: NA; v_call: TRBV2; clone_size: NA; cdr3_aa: CASSEISGLYNEQFF; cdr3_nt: TGTGCCAGCAGTGAAATTTCCGGACTGTACAATGAGCAGTTCTTC
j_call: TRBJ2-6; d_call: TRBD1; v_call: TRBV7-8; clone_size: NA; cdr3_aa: CASSSDRAGANVLTF; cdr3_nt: TGTGCCAGCAGCTCAGACAGGGCTGGGGCCAACGTCCTGACTTTC
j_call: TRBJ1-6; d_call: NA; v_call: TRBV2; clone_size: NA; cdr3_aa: CASAAGNSPLHF; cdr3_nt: TGTGCCAGCGCAGCGGGAAATTCACCCCTCCACTTT
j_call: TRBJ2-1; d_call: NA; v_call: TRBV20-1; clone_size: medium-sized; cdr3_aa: CSATGANEQFF; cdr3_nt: TGCAGTGCTACAGGCGCCAATGAGCAGTTCTTC
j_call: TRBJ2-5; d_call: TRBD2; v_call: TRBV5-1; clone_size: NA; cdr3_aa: CASSGGLTSGKVGETQYF; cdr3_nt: TGCGCCAGCAGCGGGGGCCTCACTAGCGGGAAGGTCGGCGAGACCCAGTACTTC
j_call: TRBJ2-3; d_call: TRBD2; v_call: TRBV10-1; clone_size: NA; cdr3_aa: CASRAGLAGATDTQYF; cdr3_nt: TGCGCCAGCAGGGCCGGACTAGCGGGGGCCACAGATACGCAGTATTTT
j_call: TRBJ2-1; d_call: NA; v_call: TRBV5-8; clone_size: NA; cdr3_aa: CASSSSGYSYNEQFF; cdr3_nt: TGTGCCAGCAGCTCGAGCGGGTACTCCTACAATGAGCAGTTCTTC
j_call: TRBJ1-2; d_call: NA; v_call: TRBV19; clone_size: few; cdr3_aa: CASSLGQAAFGYTF; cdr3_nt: TGTGCCAGTAGTTTGGGCCAGGCCGCCTTCGGCTACACCTTC
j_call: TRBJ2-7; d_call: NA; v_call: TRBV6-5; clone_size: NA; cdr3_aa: CASTALGHSYEQYF; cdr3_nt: TGTGCCAGCACCGCGCTAGGACACTCCTACGAGCAGTACTTC
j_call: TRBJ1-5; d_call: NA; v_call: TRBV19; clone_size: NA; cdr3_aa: CASSIEGGQPQHF; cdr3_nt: TGTGCCAGTAGTATAGAGGGTGGTCAGCCCCAGCATTTT
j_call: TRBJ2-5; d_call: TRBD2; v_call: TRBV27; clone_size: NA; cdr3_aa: CASSSSGAGEETQYF; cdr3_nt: TGTGCCAGCAGTTCCTCCGGGGCGGGGGAAGAGACCCAGTACTTC
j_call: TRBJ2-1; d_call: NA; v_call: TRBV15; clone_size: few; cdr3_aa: CATSPGGPYNEQFF; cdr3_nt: TGTGCCACCAGCCCCGGGGGGCCCTACAATGAGCAGTTCTTC
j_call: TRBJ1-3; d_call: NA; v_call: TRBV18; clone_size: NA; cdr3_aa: CASSPNQVSGNTIYF; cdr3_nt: TGTGCCAGCTCACCAAACCAAGTCTCTGGAAACACCATATATTTT